What follows describes a single TCR beta chain. Antigen: not known. This sample stems from a study of T cells in localized non-small cell lung cancer. The repertoire was sequenced with immunoSEQ multiplex PCR; TCRdb's copy has only in-frame clones and lacks some. The repertoire holds thousands of clones, with roughly 59% as singletons. General study points: For the top 100 tumor clones, a median around 55 also appeared in adjacent lung. Heterogeneity cannot be ruled out, as sequencing used one tumor region only. Clonality of T cells reached its maximum in uninvolved adjacent lung, surpassing tumor.

The source is a male donor at least 60 years old with stage I squamous cell lung carcinoma. The sequencing used lymph node tissue, collected before any cancer treatment.

The chain's CDR3 is CASSIAGTGANYEQYF. In DNA form, the CDR3 reads TGTGCCAGTAGTATAGCCGGGACAGGGGCCAACTACGAGCAGTACTTC. The V and J genes are TRBV19 and TRBJ2-7; 10 bases map to TRBD1. This CDR3 has 16 residues. V gave up 1 base and J gave up 3 bases; unmatched junction bases: 6. Germline lookup yields CDR1 LNHDA and CDR2 SQIVND (reference sequence).